Listed below are T cell receptor beta chains from one sample, sequenced in a study of metastatic and nonmetastatic thyroid tumors. TCRdb recomputed clones from the PCR reads via MiXCR. The profile covers about 14,000 clones, with 30% to 35% appearing a single time and roughly 26% taken by the ten largest. Material for sequencing was tumor tissue. The receptors were sampled from a female donor with papillary thyroid cancer or a benign thyroid nodule (not recorded which). Some clones in this sample may be carry-over from other donors' samples. Each CDR3 is given without its conserved first and last residue.

V gene	CDR3 protein
TRBV9	ASSLNRGNYGYT
TRBV20-1	SSRSGTPETQH
TRBV5-1	ASSLAAGGITGELF
TRBV11-3	ASSLRLADTQY
TRBV6-1	ATAPGANYGYT
TRBV4-1	ASSQDFAGRGANYGYT
TRBV5-1	ASSLDGKGYT
TRBV7-2	ASSLTGITGNTIY
TRBV7-8	ASSNLPGLVSREQY
TRBV4-1	ASSPRTGGNQPQH
TRBV4-2	ASSQTDRDTEAF
TRBV11-1	ASSWTVTETQY
TRBV28	ASSPRLYSPRVQKAF
TRBV4-1	ASSQMESNEQF
TRBV19	ASRASGTAEKLF
TRBV3-1	ASSQDLAGWDEQY
TRBV13	ASSNAGAGLNTEAF
TRBV30	AWIGSYNSPLH
TRBV3-1	ASSPSVGGIGEQY
TRBV20-1	SAARDRISYEQY
TRBV30	AWSREGNQPQH
TRBV28	ASREKLAADTQY
TRBV2	ASKRQDGNQPQH
TRBV30	APFSAWRELYNEQF
TRBV19	ASSIKDRVLYEQY
TRBV6-1	ASSFREKVYEQY
TRBV12-3/TRBV12-4	ASRISGPSYEQY
TRBV6-5	ASSYPGQGGIGSGANVLT
TRBV12-3/TRBV12-4	ASSLPQTQETQY
TRBV6-2/TRBV6-3	ASTGTSEYNEQF
TRBV6-2/TRBV6-3	ASSYSGQGNSPLH
TRBV19	ASKVGRGGADTQY
TRBV28	ASSFGGTSYEQY
TRBV20-1	SARDRTGGNYEQY
TRBV9	ASSVRIADTQY
TRBV5-1	ASSLSGGARAEAF
TRBV12-3/TRBV12-4	ASSASSIDRGSYGYT
TRBV12-3/TRBV12-4	ASSHGQASHYEQY
TRBV3-1	ASTMHVLAGSGDTGELF
TRBV10-3	AISGTTVTNTGELF
TRBV6-1	ASSEVQGAYNEQF
TRBV10-3	AIRFGQAGGQY
TRBV5-5	ASSFWTGGNNEQF
TRBV11-2	ASSLDRYYGYT
TRBV6-1	ASSEVSRDGYT